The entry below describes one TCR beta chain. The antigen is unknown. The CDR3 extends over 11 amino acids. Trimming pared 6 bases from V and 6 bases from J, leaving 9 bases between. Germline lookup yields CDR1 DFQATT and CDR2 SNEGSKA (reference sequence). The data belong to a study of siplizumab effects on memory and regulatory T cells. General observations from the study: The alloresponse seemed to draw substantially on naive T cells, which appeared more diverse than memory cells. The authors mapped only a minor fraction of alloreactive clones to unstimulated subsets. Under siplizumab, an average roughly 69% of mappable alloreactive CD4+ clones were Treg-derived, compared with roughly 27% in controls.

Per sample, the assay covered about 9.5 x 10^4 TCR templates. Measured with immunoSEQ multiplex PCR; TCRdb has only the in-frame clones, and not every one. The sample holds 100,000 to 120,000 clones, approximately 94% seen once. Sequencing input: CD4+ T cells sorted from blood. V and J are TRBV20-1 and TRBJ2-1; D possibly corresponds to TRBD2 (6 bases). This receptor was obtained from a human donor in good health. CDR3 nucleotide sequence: TGCAGTGCGTCGGAGGGCAATGAGCAGTTCTTC. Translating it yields CSASEGNEQFF.